This T cell receptor beta chain was sequenced during a study of T cell responses to AZD1222 COVID-19 vaccine. CDR3 length: 16 amino acids. Looked up from germline, CDR1 is WNHNN and CDR2 is SYGVQD (reference sequence). V was pared by 2 bases and J by 7 bases, with 9 bases of the junction left unmatched. As to this clone: The antigen remains undetermined.

Clones were sequenced by immunoSEQ multiplex PCR, and TCRdb holds only the in-frame ones, with some missing. The sample holds under 150,000 clones; about 87% are singletons and the top ten take roughly 16%. Overall study findings and caveats: Elevations in Spike-specific TCR breadth and depth followed administration of two AZD1222 doses. White British donors predominated, females outnumbered males, and clonal diversity was possibly underestimated. It was only 6 or 7 AZD1222 recipients who were seropositive at baseline. Close to half of all spike-specific TCRs reportedly target regions of the variants that are unmutated.

This sample comprised peripheral blood, obtained on day 0 of AZD1222 vaccination. The TCR was taken from an adult in good health. V usage is TRBV10-1 and J usage is TRBJ1-5, with 9 nucleotides matching TRBD1. The CDR3 reads CASSEMGQGQEQPQHF. Here the CDR3 DNA reads TGCGCCAGCAGTGAGATGGGACAGGGCCAGGAGCAGCCCCAGCATTTT.